The source of this T cell receptor (beta chain) is a study of shared clonotypes between healthy human individuals. Details on this clone: The antigen remains unidentified. Other DNA sequences in the sample encode the same CDR3.

Study results and caveats: Clonotypes that were shared across a handful of donors made up roughly 5.2% of naive CD4 clonotypes.

Germline assignment: CDR1 MNHEY and CDR2 SVGAGI. This CDR3 comprises 14 residues. Trimming cost V 2 bases and J 1 base, with 5 bases left between them. Sequenced by immunoSEQ multiplex PCR; TCRdb stores in-frame clones only, minus some. In the table there are some 2,100,000 clones, approximately 95% of which are singletons. Sequencing input: naive CD4+ T cells sorted from blood. Sample subset: CD45RA+ positively selected. The chain uses TRBV6-5 and TRBJ2-2; D is uncertain. This TCR was recovered from a young man in good health. In DNA form, the CDR3 reads TGTGCCAGCAGTTACGGCGGGAACACCGGGGAGCTGTTTTTT. Its protein is CASSYGGNTGELFF.